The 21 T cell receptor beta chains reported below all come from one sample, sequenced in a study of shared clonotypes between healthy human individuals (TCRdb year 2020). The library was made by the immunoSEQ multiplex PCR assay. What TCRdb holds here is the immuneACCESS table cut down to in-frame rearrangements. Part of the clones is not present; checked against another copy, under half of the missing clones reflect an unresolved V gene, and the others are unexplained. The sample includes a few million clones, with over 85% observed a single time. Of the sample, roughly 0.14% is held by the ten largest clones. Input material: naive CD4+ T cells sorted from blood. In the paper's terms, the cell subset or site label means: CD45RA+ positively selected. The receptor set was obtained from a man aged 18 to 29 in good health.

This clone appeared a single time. The CDR3 coding sequence is TGTGCCAGCAGTGAACCGGGACTATCTGGGGCCAACGTCCTGACTTTC. Its translation: CASSEPGLSGANVLTF. V usage is TRBV25-1 and J usage is TRBJ2-6; 7 positions match TRBD2. The CDR3 is 16 amino acids. Per the germline V gene, CDR1 is MGHDK and CDR2 is SYGVNS. The trim removed 2 bases at V and 1 base at J, leaving 2 bases unmatched.

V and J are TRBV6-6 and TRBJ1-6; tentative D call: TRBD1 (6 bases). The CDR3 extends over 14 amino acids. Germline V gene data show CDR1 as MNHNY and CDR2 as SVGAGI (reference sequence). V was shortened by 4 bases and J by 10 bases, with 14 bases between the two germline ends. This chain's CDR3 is CASSSGVSGSPLHF. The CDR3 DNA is TGTGCCAGCAGTTCAGGGGTAAGCGGATCACCCCTCCACTTT.

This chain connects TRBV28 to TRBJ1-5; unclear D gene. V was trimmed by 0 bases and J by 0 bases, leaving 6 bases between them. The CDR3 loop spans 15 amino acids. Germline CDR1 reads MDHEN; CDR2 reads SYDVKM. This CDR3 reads CASSLWSLSNQPQHF. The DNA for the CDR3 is TGTGCCAGCAGTTTATGGTCGCTTAGCAATCAGCCCCAGCATTTT.

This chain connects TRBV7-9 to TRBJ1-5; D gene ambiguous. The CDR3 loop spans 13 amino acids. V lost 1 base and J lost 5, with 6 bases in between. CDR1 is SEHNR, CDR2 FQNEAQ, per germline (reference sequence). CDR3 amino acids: CASSLGRDQPQHF. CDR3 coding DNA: TGTGCCAGCAGCTTAGGGAGGGATCAGCCCCAGCATTTT. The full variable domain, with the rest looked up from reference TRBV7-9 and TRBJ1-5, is DTGVSQNPRHKITKRGQNVTFRCDPISEHNRLYWYRQTLGQGPEFLTYFQNEAQLEKSRLLSDRFSAERPKGSFSTLEIQRTEQGDSAMYLCASSLGRDQPQHFGDGTRLSIL.

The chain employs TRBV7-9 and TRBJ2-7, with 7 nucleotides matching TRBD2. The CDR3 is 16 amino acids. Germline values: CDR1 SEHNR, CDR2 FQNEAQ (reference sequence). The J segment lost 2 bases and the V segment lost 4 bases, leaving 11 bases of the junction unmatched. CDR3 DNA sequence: TGTGCCAGCAGCTCAACGGGGGGACTCATCCCCTACGAGCAGTACTTC. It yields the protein CASSSTGGLIPYEQYF.

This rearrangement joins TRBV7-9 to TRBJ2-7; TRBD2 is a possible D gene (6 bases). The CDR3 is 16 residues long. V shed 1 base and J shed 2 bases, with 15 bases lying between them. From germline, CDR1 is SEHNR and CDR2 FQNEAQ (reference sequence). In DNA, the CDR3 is TGTGCCAGCAGCTTAGGTGGGACTTTTAGCCCCTACGAGCAGTACTTC. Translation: CASSLGGTFSPYEQYF.

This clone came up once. Here the CDR3 reads CASTRSREGGYTF. CDR3 DNA: TGTGCCAGCACCAGGTCCCGGGAGGGGGGCTACACCTTC. The chain is built from TRBV6-5 and TRBJ1-2; perhaps TRBD1 as D (5 bases). V was shortened by 7 bases and J by 8 bases, with 17 bases between the two germline ends. Germline V gives CDR1 MNHEY, CDR2 SVGAGI. The CDR3 has 13 amino acids.

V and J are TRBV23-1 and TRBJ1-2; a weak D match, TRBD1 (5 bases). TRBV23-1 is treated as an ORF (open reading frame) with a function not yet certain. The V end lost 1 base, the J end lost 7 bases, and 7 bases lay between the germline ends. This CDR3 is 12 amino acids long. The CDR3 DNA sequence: TGCGCCAGCAGTCAATGGGGGTTTGGCTACACCTTC. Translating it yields CASSQWGFGYTF.

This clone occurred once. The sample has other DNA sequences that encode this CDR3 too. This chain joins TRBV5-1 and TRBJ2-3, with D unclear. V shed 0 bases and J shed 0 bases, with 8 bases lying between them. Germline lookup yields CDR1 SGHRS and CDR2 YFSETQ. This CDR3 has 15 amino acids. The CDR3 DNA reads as TGCGCCAGCAGCTTGGATTGGGCCAGCACAGATACGCAGTATTTT. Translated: CASSLDWASTDTQYF. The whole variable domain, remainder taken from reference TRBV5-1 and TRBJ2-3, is KAGVTQTPRYLIKTRGQQVTLSCSPISGHRSVSWYQQTPGQGLQFLFEYFSETQRNKGNFPGRFSGRQFSNSRSEMNVSTLELGDSALYLCASSLDWASTDTQYFGPGTRLTVL.

Written as DNA, the CDR3 is TGTGCCAGCAAAATCGGGACTAGCGAGAACACCGGGGAGCTGTTTTTT. Protein: CASKIGTSENTGELFF. The J gene is TRBJ2-2, the V gene TRBV6-6, with 10 bases that match TRBD2. J gave up 1 base and V 7 bases, and 6 bases lay outside the gene matches. Germline V gene data show CDR1 as MNHNY and CDR2 as SVGAGI (reference sequence). The CDR3 extends over 16 amino acids.

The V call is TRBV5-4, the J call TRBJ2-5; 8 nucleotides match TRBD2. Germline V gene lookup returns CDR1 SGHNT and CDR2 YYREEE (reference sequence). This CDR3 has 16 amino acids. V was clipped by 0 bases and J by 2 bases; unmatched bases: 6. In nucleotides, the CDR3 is TGTGCCAGCAGCTTGGGGAATCCGGGGGGGCAAGAGACCCAGTACTTC. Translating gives CASSLGNPGGQETQYF.

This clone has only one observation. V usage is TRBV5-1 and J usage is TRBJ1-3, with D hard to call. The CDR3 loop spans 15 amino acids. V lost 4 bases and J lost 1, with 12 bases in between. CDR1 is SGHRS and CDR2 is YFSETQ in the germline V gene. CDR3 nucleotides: TGCGCCAGCAGCGTGACGGGAGGGTCTGGAAACACCATATATTTT. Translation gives CASSVTGGSGNTIYF. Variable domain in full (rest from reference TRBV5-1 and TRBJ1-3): KAGVTQTPRYLIKTRGQQVTLSCSPISGHRSVSWYQQTPGQGLQFLFEYFSETQRNKGNFPGRFSGRQFSNSRSEMNVSTLELGDSALYLCASSVTGGSGNTIYFGEGSWLTVV.

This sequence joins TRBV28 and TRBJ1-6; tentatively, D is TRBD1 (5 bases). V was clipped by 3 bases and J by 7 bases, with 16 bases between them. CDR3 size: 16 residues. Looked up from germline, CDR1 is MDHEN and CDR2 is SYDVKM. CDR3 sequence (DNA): TGTGCCAGCAGTTTCGCAAGAACCGCAGGGAATTCACCCCTCCACTTT. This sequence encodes CASSFARTAGNSPLHF.

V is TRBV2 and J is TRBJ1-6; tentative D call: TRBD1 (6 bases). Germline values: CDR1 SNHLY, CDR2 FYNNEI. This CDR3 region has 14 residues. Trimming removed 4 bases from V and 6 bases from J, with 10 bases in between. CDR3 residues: CASSGQVPNSPLHF. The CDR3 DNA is TGTGCCAGCAGTGGACAGGTCCCTAATTCACCCCTCCACTTT. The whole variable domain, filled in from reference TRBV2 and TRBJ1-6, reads EPEVTQTPSHQVTQMGQEVILRCVPISNHLYFYWYRQILGQKVEFLVSFYNNEISEKSEIFDDQFSVERPDGSNFTLKIRSTKLEDSAMYFCASSGQVPNSPLHFGNGTRLTVT.

Here the CDR3 DNA reads TGTGCCAGCAGCTCTAATAACAGCCCGTTGACGCAGTATTTT. It is translated as CASSSNNSPLTQYF. This chain links TRBV12-1 with TRBJ2-3; TRBD1, the table's D call, lacks a check against the DNA. TRBV12-1 is a pseudogene segment. CDR3 length: 14 amino acids.

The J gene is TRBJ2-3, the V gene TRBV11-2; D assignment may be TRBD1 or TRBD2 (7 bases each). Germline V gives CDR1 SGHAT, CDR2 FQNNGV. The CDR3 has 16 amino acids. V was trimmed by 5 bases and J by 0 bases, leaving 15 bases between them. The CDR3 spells CASSLRQGGSTDTQYF. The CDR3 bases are TGTGCCAGCAGCCTAAGGCAGGGGGGGAGCACAGATACGCAGTATTTT.

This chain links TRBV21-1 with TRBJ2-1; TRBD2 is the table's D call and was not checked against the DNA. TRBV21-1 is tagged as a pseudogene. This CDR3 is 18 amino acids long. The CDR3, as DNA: TGTGCCAGCACCGTGGGGGGGCAGGGGATTAGCTCCTACAATGAGCAGTTCTTC. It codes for CASTVGGQGISSYNEQFF.

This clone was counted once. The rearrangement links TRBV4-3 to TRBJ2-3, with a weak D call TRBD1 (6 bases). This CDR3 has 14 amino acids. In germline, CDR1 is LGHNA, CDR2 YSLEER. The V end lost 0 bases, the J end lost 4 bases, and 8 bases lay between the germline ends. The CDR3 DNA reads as TGCGCCAGCAGCCAAGATCAGGGGCCAGATACGCAGTATTTT. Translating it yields CASSQDQGPDTQYF.

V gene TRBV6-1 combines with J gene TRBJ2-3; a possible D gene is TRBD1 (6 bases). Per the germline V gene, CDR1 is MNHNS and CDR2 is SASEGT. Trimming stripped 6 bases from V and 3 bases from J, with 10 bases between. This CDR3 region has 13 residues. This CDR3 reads CASRQGSTDTQYF. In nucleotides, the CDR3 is TGTGCCAGCAGACAGGGATCGACAGATACGCAGTATTTT.

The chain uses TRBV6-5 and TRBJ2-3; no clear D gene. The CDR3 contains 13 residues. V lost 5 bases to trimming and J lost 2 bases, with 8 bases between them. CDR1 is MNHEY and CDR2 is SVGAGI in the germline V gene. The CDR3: CASSTPPTDTQYF. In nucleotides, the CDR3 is TGTGCCAGCAGTACCCCACCCACAGATACGCAGTATTTT.

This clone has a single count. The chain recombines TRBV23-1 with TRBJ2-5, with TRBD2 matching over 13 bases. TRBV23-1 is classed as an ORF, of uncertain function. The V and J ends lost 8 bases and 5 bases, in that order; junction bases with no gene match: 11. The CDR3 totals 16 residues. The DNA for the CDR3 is TGCGCCAGCCCGACTAGCGGGAGGCCATCATCGGAGACCCAGTACTTC. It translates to CASPTSGRPSSETQYF.